These 27 T cell receptor beta chains originate from one sample sequenced in a study of T cells in Graves' hyperthyroidism and ophthalmopathy. TCR beta CDR3 sequences were amplified from RNA transcripts. The HTBI primer set served for first-round RT-PCR of the TCR CDR3. TCRdb re-derived calls from the multiplex PCR reads in MiXCR, one entry per CDR3 protein. The sample contains about 600,000 distinct CDR3 sequences, around 15% of which appear only once. Sequencing was done on a sample of blood. These receptors originate from a woman aged 45-65 years with Graves' ophthalmopathy.

A single count supports this clonotype. The rearrangement joins TRBV20-1 to TRBJ2-3; 8 bases fit TRBD2. With V trimmed by 1 base and J by 8 bases, 5 bases remained unmatched. This CDR3 contains 13 residues. Germline V gene sequence: CDR1 DFQATT, CDR2 SNEGSKA (reference sequence). This chain's CDR3 is CSARAGGPGTQYF. DNA for the CDR3: TGCAGTGCTAGAGCGGGAGGGCCAGGTACGCAGTATTTT.

The chain employs TRBV7-3 and TRBJ2-1; TRBD2 matches at 8 bases. Germline CDR1 and CDR2: SGHTA and FQGTGA. This CDR3 comprises 15 residues. Losses at the gene ends were 1 base for V and 6 bases for J; bases not matched to a gene: 5. The CDR3 DNA sequence: TGTGCCAGCAGCTTAATAGCGGGATTTGCCAATGAGCAGTTCTTC. The encoded protein is CASSLIAGFANEQFF.

In this sample, this clonotype turned up many times. The chain combines TRBV6-2 or TRBV6-3 with TRBJ1-3; 7 bases align to TRBD1. Germline trimming cut 0 bases from V and 0 bases from J; bases unmatched to any gene: 11. The germline V gene encodes CDR1 MNHEY and CDR2 SVGEGT. The CDR3 covers 19 residues. The DNA of the CDR3 is TGTGCCAGCAGTTACTCCAGAGGACAGGCGGGCCACTCTGGAAACACCATATATTTT. It translates to CASSYSRGQAGHSGNTIYF.

Only a few counts were recorded for this clonotype. This chain uses TRBV12-3 or TRBV12-4 with TRBJ2-1, with 9 bases matching TRBD2. V dropped 5 bases and J dropped 7; count of bases not matched to a gene: 9. The CDR3 runs 15 residues. CDR3 residues: CASSPGTSRRNEQFF. CDR3 DNA sequence: TGTGCCAGCAGTCCAGGGACTAGCAGGAGAAATGAGCAGTTCTTC.

This clonotype was seen at least ten times. V is TRBV20-1 and J is TRBJ2-2; D remains unclear. The ends were cut back, 2 bases at V and 4 bases at J, with 11 bases in the middle. Per the germline V gene, CDR1 is DFQATT and CDR2 is SNEGSKA (reference sequence). The CDR3 runs 14 residues. Here the CDR3 reads CSARMALGTGELFF. The DNA for the CDR3 is TGCAGTGCTAGAATGGCCCTGGGCACCGGGGAGCTGTTTTTT.

This clonotype came up a few times. J is TRBJ2-1 and V is TRBV24-1; 7 bases map to TRBD2. V was clipped by 4 bases and J by 4 bases; unmatched bases: 12. The CDR3 has 17 residues. In germline, CDR1 is KGHDR, CDR2 SFDVKD. CDR3 sequence: CATSEAEAGKGYNEQFF. CDR3 bases: TGTGCCACCAGTGAAGCCGAAGCGGGGAAAGGTTACAATGAGCAGTTCTTC.

The chain carries TRBV6-2 or TRBV6-3 and TRBJ2-2, with 9 positions matching TRBD2. Trimming removed 6 bases from V and 4 bases from J; junction bases left unmatched: 6. Per germline, CDR1 MNHEY and CDR2 SVGEGT. The CDR3 is 15 amino acids. CDR3 coding DNA: TGTGCCAGCAGGGGTAGCGGGAGATTCACCGGGGAGCTGTTTTTT. Translating it yields CASRGSGRFTGELFF.

At least ten counts were recorded for this clonotype. The CDR3 here is CASSVGTHSGNTIYF. CDR3 nucleotide sequence: TGTGCCAGCAGTGTTGGGACACACTCTGGAAACACCATATATTTT. The V gene is TRBV2, the J gene TRBJ1-3; D may be TRBD1 (6 bases). Trimming took 4 bases from V and 0 from J, leaving 10 bases between them. Germline CDR1 reads SNHLY; CDR2 reads FYNNEI. The CDR3 has 15 residues.

At least ten counts were recorded for this clonotype. V gene TRBV29-1 combines with J gene TRBJ1-2, with D uncertain. V was cut by 8 bases and J by 2 bases, with 15 bases left in between. The CDR3 sequence is 13 residues long. The germline V gene encodes CDR1 SQVTM and CDR2 ANQGSEA. CDR3 region: CSTRTERNYGYTF. In DNA, the CDR3 is TGCAGCACTCGGACTGAGAGGAACTATGGCTACACCTTC.

The chain is built from TRBV9 and TRBJ2-3; 12 bases are shared with TRBD2. Trimming removed 3 bases from V and 6 bases from J; junction bases left unmatched: 8. There are 16 residues in the CDR3. Germline assignment: CDR1 SGDLS and CDR2 YYNGEE. CDR3 nucleotide sequence: TGTGCCAGCAGCGCATTTCTAGCGGGAGGGCAGGATACGCAGTATTTT. Protein sequence: CASSAFLAGGQDTQYF.

This clonotype was found many times. The V and J genes are TRBV28 and TRBJ2-7; D call uncertain. The CDR3 extends over 15 amino acids. The V and J ends lost 5 bases and 4 bases respectively, with 18 bases between them. Germline CDR1 is MDHEN and CDR2 is SYDVKM. CDR3 loop: CASSPDPPGHYEQYF. Here the CDR3 DNA reads TGTGCCAGCAGTCCGGATCCGCCGGGCCATTACGAGCAGTACTTC.

The sample holds one count of this clonotype. CDR3 nucleotides: TGTGCCAGTAGTATGGGACAGCCCCTCCAAGAGACCCAGTACTTC. Its translation: CASSMGQPLQETQYF. The genes are TRBV19 and TRBJ2-5, with 7 nucleotides matching TRBD1. J gave up 1 base and V 3 bases, and 5 bases lay outside the gene matches. The CDR3 consists of 15 residues. Germline V lookup: CDR1 LNHDA, CDR2 SQIVND (reference sequence).

The chain employs TRBV15 and TRBJ2-1; weak D call: TRBD2 (5 bases). The CDR3 runs 12 residues. The germline V and J ends were trimmed by 4 bases and 7 bases, with 8 bases remaining between them. Germline V lookup: CDR1 LNHNV, CDR2 YYDKDF (reference sequence). Here the CDR3 DNA reads TGTGCCACCAGCATTTGGGAGAATGAGCAGTTCTTC. Translation gives CATSIWENEQFF.

The V gene is TRBV5-1, the J gene TRBJ1-6; D gene ambiguous. CDR3 size: 14 residues. Germline V lookup: CDR1 SGHRS, CDR2 YFSETQ. V lost 0 bases and J lost 6, with 7 bases in between. CDR3 nucleotide sequence: TGCGCCAGCAGCTTGGTTGGCAGTAATTCACCCCTCCACTTT. This translates into CASSLVGSNSPLHF.

This clonotype was observed at least ten times. The chain links TRBV11-3 to TRBJ2-7; perhaps TRBD2 as D (5 bases). CDR3 size: 16 residues. Germline CDR1 SGHNT, CDR2 YENEEA. The V end was cut by 5 bases, the J end by 0 bases, with 17 bases between. The CDR3 reads CASSPPRGGSSYEQYF. DNA for the CDR3: TGTGCCAGCAGCCCTCCCCGTGGAGGTAGCTCCTACGAGCAGTACTTC.

The rearrangement links TRBV3-1 to TRBJ1-4, with D hard to call. From germline, CDR1 is LGHDT and CDR2 YNNKEL (reference sequence). Trimming cost V 8 bases and J 7 bases, with 11 bases left between them. The CDR3 length is 12 residues. CDR3 protein: CASGRLSEKLFF. The DNA for the CDR3 is TGTGCCAGCGGCCGACTAAGTGAAAAACTGTTTTTT.

This chain uses TRBV5-1 with TRBJ1-3; 7 bases line up with TRBD1. Losses at the gene ends were 4 bases for V and 0 bases for J; bases not matched to a gene: 10. The CDR3 runs to 17 residues. The germline V gene encodes CDR1 SGHRS and CDR2 YFSETQ. The CDR3 coding sequence is TGCGCCAGCAGCAGGACAGGCGAGCCAGACTCTGGAAACACCATATATTTT. Protein sequence: CASSRTGEPDSGNTIYF.

This clonotype was detected ten times or more. The genes are TRBV2 and TRBJ1-1; possibly TRBD1 for D (5 bases). Trimming took off 7 bases at V and 4 bases at J, with 22 bases between the two ends. Germline V gives CDR1 SNHLY, CDR2 FYNNEI. This CDR3 region has 16 residues. The CDR3 sequence is CASILLDSLGGTEAFF. The CDR3 nucleotides read TGTGCCAGCATTCTACTAGACAGCCTCGGCGGCACTGAAGCTTTCTTT.

This clonotype came up a few times. This chain connects TRBV12-3 or TRBV12-4 to TRBJ2-1; TRBD2 matches 7 bases. The CDR3 has 16 amino acids. The V segment lost 3 bases and the J segment 6 bases; nucleotides outside the gene matches: 11. CDR3 bases: TGTGCCAGCAGTTTTCGCCCCGAAGGGAGGGCCAATGAGCAGTTCTTC. Translating it yields CASSFRPEGRANEQFF.

There are many counts of this clonotype. V and J are TRBV9 and TRBJ2-7; TRBD2 agrees at 7 bases. This CDR3 is 16 amino acids long. After removal of 1 base from V and 0 bases from J, the junction contained 7 bases not matched to a gene. Germline CDR1 is SGDLS and CDR2 is YYNGEE. CDR3 sequence reads: CASSVNGEGTSYEQYF. In nucleotides, the CDR3 is TGTGCCAGCAGCGTAAACGGGGAGGGGACCTCCTACGAGCAGTACTTC.

This clonotype was seen repeatedly, ten times or more. The chain links TRBV20-1 to TRBJ2-4; TRBD1 might be the D (7 bases). Deletions cut 3 bases from V and 6 bases from J, with 21 bases between. The V gene's germline CDR1 is DFQATT and CDR2 SNEGSKA (reference sequence). The CDR3 runs to 16 residues. CDR3 in DNA: TGCAGTGCTAGTACCGGAGGGACAGCCAGGGGAAACATTCAGTACTTC. Translation gives CSASTGGTARGNIQYF.

Only a few counts were recorded for this clonotype. V usage is TRBV7-9 and J usage is TRBJ2-3; a weak D match, TRBD1 (5 bases). In germline, CDR1 is SEHNR, CDR2 FQNEAQ (reference sequence). The CDR3 is made up of 18 amino acids. The V end lost 0 bases, the J end lost 2 bases, and 18 bases lay between the germline ends. The CDR3 sequence is CASSLALGRITHTDTQYF. The CDR3 DNA reads as TGTGCCAGCAGCTTAGCTCTGGGGCGGATCACTCACACAGATACGCAGTATTTT. Combining the CDR3 with reference TRBV7-9 and TRBJ2-3 gives the whole variable domain DTGVSQNPRHKITKRGQNVTFRCDPISEHNRLYWYRQTLGQGPEFLTYFQNEAQLEKSRLLSDRFSAERPKGSFSTLEIQRTEQGDSAMYLCASSLALGRITHTDTQYFGPGTRLTVL.

This clonotype was recorded many times. This chain uses TRBV12-3 or TRBV12-4 with TRBJ2-3; D is uncertain. The CDR3 runs to 12 residues. V lost 5 bases and J lost 5, with 8 bases in between. In DNA form, the CDR3 reads TGTGCCAGCAGTATTGGCTTAGATACGCAGTATTTT. Protein product: CASSIGLDTQYF.

This clonotype has a handful of counts. The rearrangement joins TRBV6-2 or TRBV6-3 to TRBJ1-2; D is possibly TRBD1 (5 bases). Trimming cost V 10 bases and J 4 bases, with 19 bases left between them. Germline loops: CDR1 MNHEY, CDR2 SVGEGT. The CDR3 is 14 amino acids. CDR3 in DNA: TGTGCCACCGGGAACAGGTTTCCTCCCTATGGCTACACCTTC. This codes for CATGNRFPPYGYTF.

A note on this clonotype: This may be a read error, as it is one base from a much larger clone. The chain employs TRBV11-1 and TRBJ2-2, with D possibly being TRBD2 (5 bases). CDR3 length: 14 residues. CDR1 SGHAT and CDR2 FQDESV come from the germline V gene (reference sequence). The CDR3 sequence is CASSTLANTGELLF. The CDR3 DNA follows: TGTGCCAGCAGCACACTCGCGAACACCGGGGAGCTGCTTTTT. The full variable domain, its missing parts supplied by reference TRBV11-1 and TRBJ2-2, is EAEVAQSPRYKITEKSQAVAFWCDPISGHATLYWYRQILGQGPELLVQFQDESVVDDSQLPKDRFSAERLKGVDSTLKIQPAELGDSAMYLCASSTLANTGELLFGEGSRLTVL.

This clonotype was counted ten times or more. The chain links TRBV28 to TRBJ1-5; weak D call: TRBD1 (6 bases). This CDR3 is 14 amino acids long. Germline V lookup: CDR1 MDHEN, CDR2 SYDVKM. V lost 4 bases and J lost 7, with 14 bases in between. CDR3 bases: TGTGCCAGCAGTTCCAGGGGAAGTCGCCAGCCCCAGCATTTT. Translation: CASSSRGSRQPQHF.

On this clonotype itself: Since a much larger clone is just one base distant, this may be a read error. The chain employs TRBV7-8 and TRBJ2-7, with 7 bases matching TRBD1. Germline trimming cut 4 bases from V and 6 bases from J; bases unmatched to any gene: 12. The V gene's germline CDR1 is SGHVS and CDR2 FQNEAQ. The CDR3 length is 15 residues. CDR3 amino acids: CASSWAPDRSGEQYF. Here the CDR3 DNA reads TGTGCCAGCAGCTGGGCACCGGACAGGAGTGGCGAGCAGTACTTC.